Listed below are T cell receptor beta chains from one sample, sequenced in a study of CD8 T cells in Susac syndrome. TCRdb used MiXCR to reprocess the immunoSEQ multiplex PCR reads, holding one entry per CDR3 protein. The repertoire holds 170,000 or so distinct CDR3 sequences, with around 94% as singletons. What was sequenced was CD4+ T cells from PBMCs. The receptors come from a human donor with Susac syndrome. Both conserved end residues are part of each CDR3. The order of the fields is V gene, J gene, clone size, D gene, CDR3 protein, CDR3 DNA. A D gene is named only where the DNA matches it firmly. A row's size may be missing; if present it is once, few, many or a size class.

v_call: TRBV7-9
j_call: TRBJ1-6
clone_size: .
d_call: .
cdr3_aa: CASGPEGKASPLHF
cdr3_nt: TGTGCCAGCGGCCCCGAGGGGAAAGCTTCACCCCTCCACTTT

v_call: TRBV30
j_call: TRBJ2-4
clone_size: once
d_call: .
cdr3_aa: CAWSVLRGGKNIQYF
cdr3_nt: TGTGCCTGGAGCGTCCTTCGAGGGGGCAAAAACATTCAGTACTTC

v_call: TRBV9
j_call: TRBJ2-7
clone_size: .
d_call: TRBD2
cdr3_aa: CASSASSGGLYEQYF
cdr3_nt: TGTGCCAGCAGTGCCTCGAGCGGGGGGCTATACGAGCAGTACTTC

v_call: TRBV27
j_call: TRBJ1-2
clone_size: .
d_call: .
cdr3_aa: CASRLERGGGYTF
cdr3_nt: TGTGCCAGCAGGCTCGAAAGGGGTGGCGGCTACACCTTC

v_call: TRBV9
j_call: TRBJ2-2
clone_size: .
d_call: .
cdr3_aa: CASSPQAEAGELFF
cdr3_nt: TGTGCCAGCAGCCCCCAGGCTGAGGCCGGGGAGCTGTTTTTT

v_call: TRBV18
j_call: TRBJ1-2
clone_size: .
d_call: TRBD1
cdr3_aa: CASSPTSGTAYGYTF
cdr3_nt: TGTGCCAGCTCACCTACCTCCGGGACAGCCTATGGCTACACCTTC

v_call: TRBV20-1
j_call: TRBJ2-3
clone_size: .
d_call: TRBD2
cdr3_aa: CSARDNSAGPRDTQYF
cdr3_nt: TGCAGTGCTAGAGATAATTCAGCGGGGCCTCGAGATACGCAGTATTTT

v_call: TRBV6-5
j_call: TRBJ1-2
clone_size: .
d_call: TRBD1
cdr3_aa: CASRETGGGLGYTF
cdr3_nt: TGTGCCAGCAGAGAGACAGGGGGCGGCCTTGGCTACACCTTC

v_call: TRBV2
j_call: TRBJ2-7
clone_size: .
d_call: .
cdr3_aa: CASSGKHEQYF
cdr3_nt: TGTGCCAGCAGCGGGAAACACGAGCAGTACTTC

v_call: TRBV2
j_call: TRBJ2-1
clone_size: .
d_call: .
cdr3_aa: CASSRGMGEQFF
cdr3_nt: TGTGCCAGCAGTAGGGGGATGGGTGAGCAGTTCTTC

v_call: TRBV4-3
j_call: TRBJ1-4
clone_size: .
d_call: TRBD1
cdr3_aa: CASSQDYRQGEGEKLFF
cdr3_nt: TGCGCCAGCAGCCAAGATTACCGACAGGGGGAGGGCGAAAAACTGTTTTTT

v_call: TRBV27
j_call: TRBJ1-2
clone_size: .
d_call: .
cdr3_aa: CASSLSPGVYGYTF
cdr3_nt: TGTGCCAGCAGTTTATCACCCGGAGTCTATGGCTACACCTTC

v_call: TRBV4-3
j_call: TRBJ2-2
clone_size: .
d_call: TRBD1
cdr3_aa: CASSPRQGEIGELFF
cdr3_nt: TGCGCCAGCAGCCCTCGACAGGGGGAAATCGGGGAGCTGTTTTTT

v_call: TRBV15
j_call: TRBJ2-1
clone_size: .
d_call: .
cdr3_aa: CATSRGGNEQFF
cdr3_nt: TGTGCCACCAGCAGAGGGGGGAACGAGCAGTTCTTC

v_call: TRBV20-1
j_call: TRBJ2-5
clone_size: once
d_call: .
cdr3_aa: CSARDEGPETQYF
cdr3_nt: TGCAGTGCTAGAGATGAGGGTCCGGAGACCCAGTACTTC

v_call: TRBV7-9
j_call: TRBJ1-1
clone_size: .
d_call: TRBD1
cdr3_aa: CVSRTGLVTEAFF
cdr3_nt: TGTGTATCTCGGACAGGGCTAGTCACTGAAGCTTTCTTT

v_call: TRBV6-5
j_call: TRBJ2-1
clone_size: .
d_call: .
cdr3_aa: CASKAPPTGTKFF
cdr3_nt: TGTGCCAGCAAGGCCCCCCCGACCGGGACAAAGTTCTTC

v_call: TRBV2
j_call: TRBJ1-6
clone_size: .
d_call: .
cdr3_aa: CASRVDGNSPLHF
cdr3_nt: TGTGCCAGCAGGGTGGACGGAAATTCACCCCTCCACTTT

v_call: TRBV25-1
j_call: TRBJ2-5
clone_size: .
d_call: .
cdr3_aa: CASSDTKGLGETQYF
cdr3_nt: TGTGCCAGCAGTGATACGAAGGGGTTGGGAGAGACCCAGTACTTC

v_call: TRBV29-1
j_call: TRBJ2-2
clone_size: .
d_call: .
cdr3_aa: CSAGHTGELFF
cdr3_nt: TGCAGCGCAGGACACACCGGGGAGCTGTTTTTT

v_call: TRBV28
j_call: TRBJ2-1
clone_size: .
d_call: TRBD2
cdr3_aa: CASSLFRAGNNEQFF
cdr3_nt: TGTGCCAGCAGTTTATTCCGAGCGGGGAACAATGAGCAGTTCTTC

v_call: TRBV5-1
j_call: TRBJ1-1
clone_size: .
d_call: TRBD1
cdr3_aa: CASRFTGGGTEAFF
cdr3_nt: TGCGCCAGCAGGTTCACAGGGGGCGGCACTGAAGCTTTCTTT

v_call: TRBV20-1
j_call: TRBJ1-2
clone_size: .
d_call: TRBD1
cdr3_aa: CSAPGQANYGYTF
cdr3_nt: TGCAGTGCCCCAGGACAGGCTAACTATGGCTACACCTTC

v_call: TRBV2
j_call: TRBJ2-7
clone_size: .
d_call: TRBD1
cdr3_aa: CASRQGPSYEQYF
cdr3_nt: TGTGCCAGCCGACAGGGTCCCTCCTACGAGCAGTACTTC

v_call: TRBV6-2/TRBV6-3
j_call: TRBJ1-4
clone_size: .
d_call: .
cdr3_aa: CASRRDGTNEKLFF
cdr3_nt: TGTGCCAGCAGGAGGGACGGAACTAATGAAAAACTGTTTTTT

v_call: TRBV29-1
j_call: TRBJ1-6
clone_size: .
d_call: .
cdr3_aa: CSVWRGVKTYNSPLHF
cdr3_nt: TGCAGCGTTTGGCGGGGGGTCAAAACCTATAATTCACCCCTCCACTTT

v_call: TRBV15
j_call: TRBJ2-5
clone_size: .
d_call: TRBD1
cdr3_aa: CATSRVTGGGETQYF
cdr3_nt: TGTGCCACCAGCAGAGTGACAGGGGGAGGGGAGACCCAGTACTTC

v_call: TRBV27
j_call: TRBJ1-5
clone_size: once
d_call: .
cdr3_aa: CASSGSADPYSNQPQHF
cdr3_nt: TGTGCCAGCAGCGGCTCCGCGGACCCCTATAGCAATCAGCCCCAGCATTTT

v_call: TRBV5-6
j_call: TRBJ1-5
clone_size: .
d_call: .
cdr3_aa: CASSSKKGSQHF
cdr3_nt: TGTGCCAGCAGCTCGAAGAAAGGGTCCCAGCATTTT

v_call: TRBV5-1
j_call: TRBJ1-1
clone_size: .
d_call: .
cdr3_aa: CASSPQGLGTEAFF
cdr3_nt: TGCGCCAGCAGCCCTCAGGGGTTGGGTACTGAAGCTTTCTTT

v_call: TRBV2
j_call: TRBJ1-2
clone_size: .
d_call: .
cdr3_aa: CAITSPGLADYGYTF
cdr3_nt: TGTGCCATCACTTCCCCAGGACTGGCCGACTATGGCTACACCTTC

v_call: TRBV20-1
j_call: TRBJ2-1
clone_size: .
d_call: .
cdr3_aa: CSAWSYSYNEQFF
cdr3_nt: TGCAGTGCTTGGAGCTACTCCTACAATGAGCAGTTCTTC

v_call: TRBV12-5
j_call: TRBJ2-2
clone_size: .
d_call: TRBD2
cdr3_aa: CASGLGLAGDAGELFF
cdr3_nt: TGTGCTAGTGGTCTCGGACTAGCGGGGGATGCCGGGGAGCTGTTTTTT

v_call: TRBV18
j_call: TRBJ2-7
clone_size: .
d_call: .
cdr3_aa: CASSPLPDRTEQYF
cdr3_nt: TGTGCCAGCTCACCACTTCCCGATAGGACCGAGCAGTACTTC

v_call: TRBV30
j_call: TRBJ1-1
clone_size: .
d_call: .
cdr3_aa: CAWSVARDTEAFF
cdr3_nt: TGTGCCTGGAGTGTTGCCAGGGACACTGAAGCTTTCTTT

v_call: TRBV12-3/TRBV12-4
j_call: TRBJ2-5
clone_size: .
d_call: .
cdr3_aa: CASSFTGDQETQYF
cdr3_nt: TGTGCCAGCAGTTTTACAGGCGACCAAGAGACCCAGTACTTC

v_call: TRBV7-9
j_call: TRBJ1-2
clone_size: .
d_call: .
cdr3_aa: CASSLGNGEGGYTF
cdr3_nt: TGTGCCAGCAGCTTAGGAAATGGGGAAGGTGGCTACACCTTC

v_call: TRBV4-1
j_call: TRBJ1-6
clone_size: .
d_call: .
cdr3_aa: CASSQDRGAINSPLHF
cdr3_nt: TGCGCCAGCAGCCAAGATAGGGGGGCCATTAATTCACCCCTCCACTTT

v_call: TRBV12-3/TRBV12-4
j_call: TRBJ1-5
clone_size: .
d_call: .
cdr3_aa: CASSREQGQPQHF
cdr3_nt: TGTGCCAGCAGTAGAGAGCAGGGGCAACCCCAGCATTTT

v_call: TRBV9
j_call: TRBJ2-3
clone_size: .
d_call: TRBD2
cdr3_aa: CASSAWTRDTQYF
cdr3_nt: TGTGCCAGCAGCGCCTGGACTAGAGATACGCAGTATTTT

v_call: TRBV7-9
j_call: TRBJ1-2
clone_size: .
d_call: .
cdr3_aa: CASSLAEVHYTF
cdr3_nt: TGTGCCAGCAGCTTAGCGGAGGTGCACTACACCTTC

v_call: TRBV9
j_call: TRBJ2-3
clone_size: .
d_call: .
cdr3_aa: CASSVDHTDTQYF
cdr3_nt: TGTGCCAGCAGCGTAGACCACACAGATACGCAGTATTTT

v_call: TRBV5-1
j_call: TRBJ2-5
clone_size: .
d_call: .
cdr3_aa: CASSLERHQETQYF
cdr3_nt: TGCGCCAGCAGCTTAGAGCGGCACCAAGAGACCCAGTACTTC

v_call: TRBV3-1
j_call: TRBJ2-1
clone_size: .
d_call: .
cdr3_aa: CASSQVGGVEQFF
cdr3_nt: TGTGCCAGCAGCCAAGTCGGCGGGGTCGAGCAGTTCTTC

v_call: TRBV20-1
j_call: TRBJ2-3
clone_size: .
d_call: TRBD2
cdr3_aa: CSAPHGTSGGHTDTQYF
cdr3_nt: TGCAGTGCTCCACATGGGACTAGTGGCGGACACACAGATACGCAGTATTTT

v_call: TRBV20-1
j_call: TRBJ1-6
clone_size: .
d_call: .
cdr3_aa: CSARDGTTTNSPLHF
cdr3_nt: TGCAGTGCTAGAGATGGGACAACGACTAATTCACCCCTCCACTTT

v_call: TRBV3-1
j_call: TRBJ2-1
clone_size: .
d_call: .
cdr3_aa: CASSQGSSDNEQFF
cdr3_nt: TGTGCCAGCAGCCAAGGGTCCAGTGACAATGAGCAGTTCTTC

v_call: TRBV3-1
j_call: TRBJ1-2
clone_size: .
d_call: .
cdr3_aa: CASSHSDRANYGYTF
cdr3_nt: TGTGCCAGCAGCCATTCGGACAGAGCTAACTATGGCTACACCTTC

v_call: TRBV20-1
j_call: TRBJ2-5
clone_size: .
d_call: TRBD2
cdr3_aa: CSAPRLGGGNQETQYF
cdr3_nt: TGCAGTGCTCCCCGCCTCGGCGGGGGGAACCAAGAGACCCAGTACTTC

v_call: TRBV10-2
j_call: TRBJ1-4
clone_size: .
d_call: TRBD1
cdr3_aa: CASSESTGTENEKLFF
cdr3_nt: TGCGCCAGCAGTGAGTCGACGGGGACAGAGAATGAAAAACTGTTTTTT